This TCR beta chain was observed in a study of T cell clonotyping in hematopoietic cell transplantation. Study conclusions and caveats: Few recipient clonotypes overlapped donors; over 95% were de novo at given depth. Pathologically expanded recipient clonotypes increased progressively from day 30 to day 180 as diversity fell.

Generated by immunoSEQ multiplex PCR, the TCRdb table keeps only in-frame clones and is missing some. This table holds some 50,000 clones, around 80% found once. The CDR3 length is 13 residues. Trimming removed 3 bases from V and 4 bases from J, with 7 bases in between. Per germline, CDR1 LNHDA and CDR2 SQIVND (reference sequence). As for this clone: Its antigen is still unknown.

The time point is: recipient sample about 28 days before transplant, after cytoreduction. The chain links TRBV19 to TRBJ2-4; TRBD1 might be the D (5 bases). The starting material was peripheral blood mononuclear cells, obtained before stem cell transplant. This sequence originates from a man in his 60s with myelodysplastic syndrome. Some clones in this sample may be carry-over from other donors' samples. DNA of the CDR3: TGTGCCAGTAGTATGACAGCAAAAAACATTCAGTACTTC. This encodes CASSMTAKNIQYF.